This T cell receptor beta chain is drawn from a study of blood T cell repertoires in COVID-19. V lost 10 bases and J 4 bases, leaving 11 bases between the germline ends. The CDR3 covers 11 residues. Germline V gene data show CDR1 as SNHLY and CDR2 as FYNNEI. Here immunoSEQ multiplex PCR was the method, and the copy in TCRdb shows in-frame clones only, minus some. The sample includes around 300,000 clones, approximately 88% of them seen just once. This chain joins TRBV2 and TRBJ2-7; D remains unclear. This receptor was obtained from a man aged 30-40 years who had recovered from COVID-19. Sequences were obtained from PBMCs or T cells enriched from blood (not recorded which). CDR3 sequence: CAIGRSYEQYF. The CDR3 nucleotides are TGTGCCATTGGCAGGTCGTACGAGCAGTACTTC.